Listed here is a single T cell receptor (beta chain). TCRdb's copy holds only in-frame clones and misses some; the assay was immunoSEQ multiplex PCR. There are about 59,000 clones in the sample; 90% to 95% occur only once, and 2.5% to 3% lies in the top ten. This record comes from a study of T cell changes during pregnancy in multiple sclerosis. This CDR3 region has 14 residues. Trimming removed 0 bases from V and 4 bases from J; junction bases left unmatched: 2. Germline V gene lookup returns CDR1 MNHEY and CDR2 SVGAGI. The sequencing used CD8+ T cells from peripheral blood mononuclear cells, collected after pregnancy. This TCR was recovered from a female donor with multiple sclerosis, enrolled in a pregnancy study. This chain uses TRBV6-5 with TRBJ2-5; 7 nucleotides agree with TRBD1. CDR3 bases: TGTGCCAGCAGTTACTCGGGACAGTCAGAGACCCAGTACTTC. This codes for CASSYSGQSETQYF.